Described below is a single TCR beta chain sequence and its context. Its antigen is not known. The second PCR ran roughly 6 to 11 cycles with a sample-barcoded 5' primer and J-beta primers. One entry per CDR3 protein results from TCRdb running MiXCR on the 5' RACE reads. The profile shows some 1.4 million distinct CDR3 sequences, 42% of them singletons. The data are from a study of blood T cells in healthy people across ages. Study results and caveats: Among T cells, TCR beta diversity per million cells dropped roughly linearly as age rose.

The receptor comes from a young woman in good health. The source material was blood.

CDR3 residues: CASSYSQTTSYNEQFF. CDR3 DNA sequence: TGTGCCAGCAGTTACTCGCAAACTACCTCCTACAATGAGCAGTTCTTC. The rearrangement joins TRBV6-5 to TRBJ2-1; D is unresolved. In germline, CDR1 is MNHEY, CDR2 SVGAGI. V was clipped by 0 bases and J by 0 bases, with 9 bases between them. The CDR3 has 16 residues.